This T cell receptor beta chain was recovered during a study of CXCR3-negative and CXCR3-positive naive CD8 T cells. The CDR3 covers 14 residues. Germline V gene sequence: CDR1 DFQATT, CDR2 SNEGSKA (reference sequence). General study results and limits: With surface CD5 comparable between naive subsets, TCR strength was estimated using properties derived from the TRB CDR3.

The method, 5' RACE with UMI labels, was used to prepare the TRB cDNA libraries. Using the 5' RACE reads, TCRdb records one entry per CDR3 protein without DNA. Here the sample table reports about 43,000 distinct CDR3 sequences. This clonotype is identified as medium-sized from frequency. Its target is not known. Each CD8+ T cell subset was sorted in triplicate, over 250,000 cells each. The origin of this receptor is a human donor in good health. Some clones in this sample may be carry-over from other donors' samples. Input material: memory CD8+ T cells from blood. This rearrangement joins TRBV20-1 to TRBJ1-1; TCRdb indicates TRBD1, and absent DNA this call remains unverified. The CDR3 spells CSASGDREHTEAFF.